The clone carrying this T cell receptor (beta chain) occurred a few times. Researchers amplified the TCR beta CDR3 regions from RNA transcripts. Carried out on the TCR CDR3, a first-round RT-PCR used the HTBI primer set. TCRdb used MiXCR to reprocess the multiplex PCR reads, holding one entry per CDR3 protein. The sample holds about 640,000 distinct CDR3 sequences, 14% seen once. In the ophthalmopathy cohort, Clinical Activity Score was at least 3, NOSPECS grade at least 4, and duration under 3 months. Not enrolled were patients with uncontrolled infection, other autoimmune disease, pregnancy or lactation. PBMCs were obtained from roughly 10 ml fresh peripheral blood. This entry belongs to a study of T cells in Graves' hyperthyroidism and ophthalmopathy. About the study: Initial diagnosis, before any treatment, was when peripheral blood was collected.

The CDR3 runs to 15 residues. V lost 6 bases and J 2 bases, leaving 15 bases between the germline ends. Germline V CDR1 and CDR2: KGHDR, SFDVKD. The chain carries TRBV24-1 and TRBJ2-5, with D possibly TRBD1 on 6 matching bases. This clonotype was obtained from a woman aged 45 to 65 with Graves' ophthalmopathy. The sequenced material came from blood. The CDR3: CATSIRGQAQETQYF. For the CDR3, the DNA is TGTGCCACCAGTATCAGGGGCCAGGCTCAAGAGACCCAGTACTTC.